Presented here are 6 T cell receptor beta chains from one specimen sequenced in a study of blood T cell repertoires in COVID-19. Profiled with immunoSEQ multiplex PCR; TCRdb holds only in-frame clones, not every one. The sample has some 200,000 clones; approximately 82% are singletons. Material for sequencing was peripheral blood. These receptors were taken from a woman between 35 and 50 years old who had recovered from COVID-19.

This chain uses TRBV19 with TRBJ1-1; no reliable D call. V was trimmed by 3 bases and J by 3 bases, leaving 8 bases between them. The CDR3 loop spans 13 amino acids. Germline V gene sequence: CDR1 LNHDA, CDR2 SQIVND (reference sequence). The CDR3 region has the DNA TGTGCCAGTAGTATCTCCCGAGACACTGAAGCTTTCTTT. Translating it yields CASSISRDTEAFF.

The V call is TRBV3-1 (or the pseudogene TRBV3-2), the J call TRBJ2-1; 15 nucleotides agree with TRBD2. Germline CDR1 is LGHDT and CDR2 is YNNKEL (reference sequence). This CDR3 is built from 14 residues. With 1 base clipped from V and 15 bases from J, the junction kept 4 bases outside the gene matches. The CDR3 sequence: CASSQGTSGGALFF. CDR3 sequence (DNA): TGTGCCAGCAGCCAAGGGACTAGCGGGGGGGCGCTGTTCTTC.

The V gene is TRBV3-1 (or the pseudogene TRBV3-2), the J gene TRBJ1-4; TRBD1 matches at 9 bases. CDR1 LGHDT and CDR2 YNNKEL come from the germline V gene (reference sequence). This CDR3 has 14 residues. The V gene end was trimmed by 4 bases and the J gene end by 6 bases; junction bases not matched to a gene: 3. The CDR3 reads CASSPGQGYEKLFF. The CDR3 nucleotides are TGTGCCAGCAGCCCGGGACAGGGTTATGAAAAACTGTTTTTT.

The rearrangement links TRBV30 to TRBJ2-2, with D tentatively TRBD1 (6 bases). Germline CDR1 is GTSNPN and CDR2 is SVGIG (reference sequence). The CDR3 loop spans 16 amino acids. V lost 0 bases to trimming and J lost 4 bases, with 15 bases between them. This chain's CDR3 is CAWSVGKLGGTGELFF. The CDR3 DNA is TGTGCCTGGAGTGTAGGGAAGTTAGGGGGCACCGGGGAGCTGTTTTTT. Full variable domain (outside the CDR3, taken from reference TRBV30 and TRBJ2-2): SQTIHQWPATLVQPVGSPLSLECTVEGTSNPNLYWYRQAAGRGLQLLFYSVGIGQISSEVPQNLSASRPQDRQFILSSKKLLLSDSGFYLCAWSVGKLGGTGELFFGEGSRLTVL.

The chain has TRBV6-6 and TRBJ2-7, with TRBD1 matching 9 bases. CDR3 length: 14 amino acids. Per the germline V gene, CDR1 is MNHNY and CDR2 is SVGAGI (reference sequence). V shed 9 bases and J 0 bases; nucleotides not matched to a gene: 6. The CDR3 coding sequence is TGTGCCAGTTTGGGGACAGGGTCCTCCTACGAGCAGTACTTC. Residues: CASLGTGSSYEQYF.

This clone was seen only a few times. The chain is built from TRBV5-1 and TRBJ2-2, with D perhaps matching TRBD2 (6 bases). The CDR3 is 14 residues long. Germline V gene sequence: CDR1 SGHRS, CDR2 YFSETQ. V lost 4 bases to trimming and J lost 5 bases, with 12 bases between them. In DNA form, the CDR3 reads TGCGCCAGCAGCCTGGGCGGACTAACCGGGGAGCTGTTTTTT. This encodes CASSLGGLTGELFF.